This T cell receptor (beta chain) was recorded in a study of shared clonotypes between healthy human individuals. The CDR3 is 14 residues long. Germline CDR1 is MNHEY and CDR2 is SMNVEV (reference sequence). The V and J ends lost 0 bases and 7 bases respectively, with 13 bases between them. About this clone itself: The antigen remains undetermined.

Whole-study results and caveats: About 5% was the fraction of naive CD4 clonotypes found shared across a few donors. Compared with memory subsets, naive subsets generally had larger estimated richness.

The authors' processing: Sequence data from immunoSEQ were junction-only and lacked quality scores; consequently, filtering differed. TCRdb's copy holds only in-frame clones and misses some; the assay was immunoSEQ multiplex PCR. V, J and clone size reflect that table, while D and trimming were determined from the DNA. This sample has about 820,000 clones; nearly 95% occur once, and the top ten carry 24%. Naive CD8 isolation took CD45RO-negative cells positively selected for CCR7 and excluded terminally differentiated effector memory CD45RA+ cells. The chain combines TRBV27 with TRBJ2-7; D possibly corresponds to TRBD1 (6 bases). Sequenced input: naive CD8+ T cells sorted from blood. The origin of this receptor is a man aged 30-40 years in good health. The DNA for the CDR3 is TGTGCCAGCAGTTTATCGAACAGGGTCGAGGAGCAGTACTTC. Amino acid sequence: CASSLSNRVEEQYF.